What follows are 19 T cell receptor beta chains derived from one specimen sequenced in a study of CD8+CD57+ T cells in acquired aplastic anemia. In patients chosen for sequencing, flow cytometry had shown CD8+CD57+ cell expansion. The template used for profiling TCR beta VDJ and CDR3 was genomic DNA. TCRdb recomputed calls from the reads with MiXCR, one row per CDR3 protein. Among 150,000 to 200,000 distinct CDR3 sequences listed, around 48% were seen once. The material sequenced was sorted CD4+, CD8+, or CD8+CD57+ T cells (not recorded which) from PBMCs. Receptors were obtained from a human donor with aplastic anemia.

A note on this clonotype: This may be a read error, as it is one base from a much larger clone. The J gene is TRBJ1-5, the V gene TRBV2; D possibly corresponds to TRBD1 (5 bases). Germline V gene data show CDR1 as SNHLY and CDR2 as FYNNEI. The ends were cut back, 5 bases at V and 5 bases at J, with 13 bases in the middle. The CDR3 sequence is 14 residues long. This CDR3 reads CASSFDGDDQPQHF. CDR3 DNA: TGTGCCAGCAGTTTCGACGGGGACGATCAGCCCCAGCATTTT.

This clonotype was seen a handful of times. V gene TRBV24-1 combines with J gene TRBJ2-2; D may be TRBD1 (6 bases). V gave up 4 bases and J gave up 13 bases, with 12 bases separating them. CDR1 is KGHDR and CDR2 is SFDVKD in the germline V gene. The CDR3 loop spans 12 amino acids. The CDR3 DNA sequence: TGTGCCACCAGTGAGGGACCGACAGGGCTGTTTTTT. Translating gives CATSEGPTGLFF.

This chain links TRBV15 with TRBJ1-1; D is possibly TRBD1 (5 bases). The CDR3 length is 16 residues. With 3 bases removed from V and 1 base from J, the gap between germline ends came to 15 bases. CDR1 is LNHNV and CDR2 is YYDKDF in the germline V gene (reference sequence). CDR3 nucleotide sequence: TGTGCCACCAGCAGGGACGGGGGGACCCAGAACACTGAAGCTTTCTTT. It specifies CATSRDGGTQNTEAFF.

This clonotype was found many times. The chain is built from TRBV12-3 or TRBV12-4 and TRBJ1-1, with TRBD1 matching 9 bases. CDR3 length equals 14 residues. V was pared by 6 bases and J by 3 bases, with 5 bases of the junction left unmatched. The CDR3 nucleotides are TGTGCCAGCAGCCCCGGGACAGGGTACACTGAAGCTTTCTTT. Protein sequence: CASSPGTGYTEAFF.

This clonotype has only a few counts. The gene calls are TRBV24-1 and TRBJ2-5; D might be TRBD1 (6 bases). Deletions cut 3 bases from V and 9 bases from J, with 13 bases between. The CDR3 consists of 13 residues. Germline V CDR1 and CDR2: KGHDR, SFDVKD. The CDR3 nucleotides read TGTGCCACCAGTGATCACACAGGGCGGCCCCAGTACTTC. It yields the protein CATSDHTGRPQYF.

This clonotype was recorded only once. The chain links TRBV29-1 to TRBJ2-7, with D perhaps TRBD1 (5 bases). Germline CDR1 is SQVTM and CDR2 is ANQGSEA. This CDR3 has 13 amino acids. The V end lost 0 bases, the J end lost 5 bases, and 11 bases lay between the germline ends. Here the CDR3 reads CSVEDLTGNEQYF. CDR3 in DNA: TGCAGCGTTGAAGATCTTACAGGTAACGAGCAGTACTTC.

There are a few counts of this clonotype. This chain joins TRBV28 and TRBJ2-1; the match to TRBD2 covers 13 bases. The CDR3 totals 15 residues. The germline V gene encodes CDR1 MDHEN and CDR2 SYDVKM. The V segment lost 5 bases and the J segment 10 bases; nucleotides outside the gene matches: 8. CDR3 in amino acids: CASSPTSGRVKEQFF. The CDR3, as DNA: TGTGCCAGCAGTCCTACTAGCGGGAGGGTAAAGGAGCAGTTCTTC. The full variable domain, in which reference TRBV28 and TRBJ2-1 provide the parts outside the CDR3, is DVKVTQSSRYLVKRTGEKVFLECVQDMDHENMFWYRQDPGLGLRLIYFSYDVKMKEKGDIPEGYSVSREKKERFSLILESASTNQTSMYLCASSPTSGRVKEQFFGPGTRLTVL.

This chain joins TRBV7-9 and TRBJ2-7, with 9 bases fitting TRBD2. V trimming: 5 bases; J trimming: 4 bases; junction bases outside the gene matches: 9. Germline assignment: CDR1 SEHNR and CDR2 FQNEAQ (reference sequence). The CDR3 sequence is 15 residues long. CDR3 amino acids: CASSLSSGARYEQYF. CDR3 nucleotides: TGTGCCAGCAGCCTCTCTAGCGGGGCGAGGTACGAGCAGTACTTC.

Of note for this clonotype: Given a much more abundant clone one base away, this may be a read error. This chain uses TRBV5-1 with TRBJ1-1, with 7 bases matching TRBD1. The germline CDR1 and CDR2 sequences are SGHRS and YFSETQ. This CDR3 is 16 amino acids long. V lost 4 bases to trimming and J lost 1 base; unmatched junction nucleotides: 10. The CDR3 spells CASSRMPGQQNTEAFF. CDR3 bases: TGCGCCAGCAGCCGGATGCCGGGACAGCAGAACACTGAAGCTTTCTTT.

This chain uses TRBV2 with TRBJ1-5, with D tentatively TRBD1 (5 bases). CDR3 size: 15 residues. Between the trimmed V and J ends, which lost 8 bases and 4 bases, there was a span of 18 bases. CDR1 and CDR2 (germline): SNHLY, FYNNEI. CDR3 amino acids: CASSTAGFGNQPQHF. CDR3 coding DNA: TGTGCCAGCTCTACCGCAGGGTTTGGGAATCAGCCCCAGCATTTT.

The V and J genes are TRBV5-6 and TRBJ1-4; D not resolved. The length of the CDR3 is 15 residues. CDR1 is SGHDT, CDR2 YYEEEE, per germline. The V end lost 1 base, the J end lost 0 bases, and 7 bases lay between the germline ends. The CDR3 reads CASSLTGSTNEKLFF. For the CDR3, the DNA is TGTGCCAGCAGCTTGACGGGTTCAACTAATGAAAAACTGTTTTTT.

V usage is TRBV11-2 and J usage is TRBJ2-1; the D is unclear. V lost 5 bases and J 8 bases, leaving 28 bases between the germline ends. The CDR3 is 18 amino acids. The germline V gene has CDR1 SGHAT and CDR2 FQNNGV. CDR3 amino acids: CASSPNRRGQPPPDEQFF. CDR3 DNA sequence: TGTGCCAGCAGCCCTAATCGGCGCGGCCAACCCCCACCGGATGAGCAGTTCTTC.

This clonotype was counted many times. The CDR3 is CASSYRGYEKLFF. In DNA form, the CDR3 reads TGCGCCAGCAGCTACAGGGGGTACGAAAAACTGTTTTTT. The V and J genes are TRBV5-1 and TRBJ1-4, with 8 bases aligning to TRBD1. The CDR3 extends over 13 amino acids. V lost 3 bases and J lost 8; bases outside the gene matches: 3. CDR1 SGHRS and CDR2 YFSETQ come from the germline V gene.

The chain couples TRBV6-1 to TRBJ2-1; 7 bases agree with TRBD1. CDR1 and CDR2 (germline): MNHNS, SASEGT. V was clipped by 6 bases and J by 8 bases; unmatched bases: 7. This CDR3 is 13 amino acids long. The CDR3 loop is CASRKTGAHEQFF. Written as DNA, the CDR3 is TGTGCCAGCAGAAAAACAGGGGCGCATGAGCAGTTCTTC.

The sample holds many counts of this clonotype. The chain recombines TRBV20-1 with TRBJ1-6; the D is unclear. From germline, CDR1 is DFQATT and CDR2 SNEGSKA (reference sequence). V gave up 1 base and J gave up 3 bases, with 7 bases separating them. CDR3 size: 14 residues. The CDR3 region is CSARVWGYNSPLHF. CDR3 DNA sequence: TGCAGTGCTAGAGTTTGGGGCTATAATTCACCCCTCCACTTT.

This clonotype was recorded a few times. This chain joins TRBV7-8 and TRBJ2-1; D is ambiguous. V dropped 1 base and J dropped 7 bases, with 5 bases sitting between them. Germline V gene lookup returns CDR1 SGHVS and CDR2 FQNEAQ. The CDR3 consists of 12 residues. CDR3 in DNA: TGTGCCAGCAGCTTAGAGCCAAATGAGCAGTTCTTC. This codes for CASSLEPNEQFF.

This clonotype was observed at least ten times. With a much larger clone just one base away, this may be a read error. The CDR3 nucleotides read TGCAGCTCCCGGACAGGTCGTTCAACTAGTGAAAAACTGTTTTTT. Its protein product is CSSRTGRSTSEKLFF. This chain joins TRBV29-1 and TRBJ1-4; 7 bases map to TRBD1. The CDR3 covers 15 residues. The germline V gene has CDR1 SQVTM and CDR2 ANQGSEA.

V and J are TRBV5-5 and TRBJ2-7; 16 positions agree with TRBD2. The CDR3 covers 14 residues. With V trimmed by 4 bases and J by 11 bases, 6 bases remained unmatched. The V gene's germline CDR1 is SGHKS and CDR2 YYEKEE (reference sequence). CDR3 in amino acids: CASSQGLAGGMKYF. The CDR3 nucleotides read TGTGCCAGCAGCCAGGGACTAGCGGGAGGGATGAAGTACTTC.

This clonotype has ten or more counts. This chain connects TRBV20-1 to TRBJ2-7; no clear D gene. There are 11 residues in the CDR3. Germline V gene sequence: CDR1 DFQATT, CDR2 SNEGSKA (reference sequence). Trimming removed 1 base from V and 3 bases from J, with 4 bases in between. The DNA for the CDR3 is TGCAGTGCTAGAGGGGGCTACGAGCAGTACTTC. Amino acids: CSARGGYEQYF.